Listed below are T cell receptor beta chains from one sample, sequenced in a study of T cell responses to AZD1222 COVID-19 vaccine. Sequencing used immunoSEQ multiplex PCR; TCRdb keeps in-frame clones, though not all of them. The data hold approximately 100,000 clones, with around nine tenths observed a single time. Sequenced material: peripheral blood, taken on day 0 of AZD1222 vaccination. Receptors were obtained from an adult in good health. Each CDR3 is given with its conserved first and last residue. A D gene is named only where the DNA matches it firmly. Clone size is stated in some rows and not others, as once, few, many or a class when expanded.

>NA|TRBJ1-2|TRBD1|TRBV4-2
CASSHGAGGWGGYTF
TGTGCCAGCAGCCATGGGGCAGGGGGCTGGGGTGGCTACACCTTC
>once|TRBJ1-4|TRBD1|TRBV5-6
CASSPGTGGKLFF
TGTGCCAGCAGCCCCGGGACAGGGGGGAAACTGTTTTTT
>NA|TRBJ2-4|TRBD2|TRBV14
CASSQGLAGLAKNIQYF
TGTGCCAGCAGCCAGGGACTAGCGGGGCTAGCCAAAAACATTCAGTACTTC
>NA|TRBJ1-2|TRBD1|TRBV9
CASSVEAGGAGGYTF
TGTGCCAGCAGCGTAGAGGCAGGGGGCGCTGGGGGCTACACCTTC
>NA|TRBJ1-1|NA|TRBV15
CATSRDGRRNTEAFF
TGTGCCACCAGCAGAGATGGACGGCGGAACACTGAAGCTTTCTTT
>NA|TRBJ2-2|TRBD2|TRBV28
CASSRGLALTGELFF
TGTGCCAGCTCCCGAGGACTAGCCCTCACCGGGGAGCTGTTTTTT
>NA|TRBJ1-2|NA|TRBV28
CASSLSRDGYTF
TGTGCCAGCAGTTTGAGTCGGGATGGCTACACCTTC
>NA|TRBJ2-6|NA|TRBV18
CASSPVGSNVLTF
TGTGCCAGCTCACCGGTGGGGTCCAACGTCCTGACTTTC
>NA|TRBJ2-7|NA|TRBV7-8
CASSPPWGGGLGEQYF
TGTGCCAGCAGCCCCCCTTGGGGCGGGGGCCTGGGGGAGCAGTACTTC
>NA|TRBJ1-1|TRBD1|TRBV6-2/TRBV6-3
CASSSDRALNTEAFF
TGTGCCAGCAGTTCCGACAGGGCTTTGAACACTGAAGCTTTCTTT
>NA|TRBJ1-4|TRBD1|TRBV6-1
CASSERGQSIGEKLFF
TGTGCCAGCAGTGAAAGGGGACAGTCGATAGGTGAAAAACTGTTTTTT
>NA|TRBJ1-4|NA|TRBV18
CASSPVQGGEKLFF
TGTGCCAGCTCACCCGTACAGGGTGGGGAAAAACTGTTTTTT
>NA|TRBJ2-3|NA|TRBV10-3
CAISEAVTDTQYF
TGTGCCATCAGTGAAGCGGTGACAGATACGCAGTATTTT
>NA|TRBJ2-1|NA|TRBV3-1/TRBV3-2
CASSQDLRTAVDNEQFF
TGTGCCAGCAGCCAAGATTTGCGAACGGCGGTGGACAATGAGCAGTTCTTC
>NA|TRBJ1-6|NA|TRBV6-1
CASSHGQIDNSPLHF
TGTGCCAGCAGTCACGGACAAATCGATAATTCACCCCTCCACTTT
>NA|TRBJ2-7|TRBD2|TRBV9
CASSVASGSSTYEQYF
TGTGCCAGCAGCGTCGCTAGCGGATCCTCTACCTACGAGCAGTACTTC
>NA|TRBJ2-3|TRBD1|TRBV19
CASLDRERTDTQYF
TGTGCCAGTCTGGACAGGGAACGGACAGATACGCAGTATTTT
>NA|TRBJ2-1|TRBD2|TRBV30
CAWSGTSGTNEQFF
TGTGCCTGGAGTGGGACTAGCGGGACCAATGAGCAGTTCTTC
>NA|TRBJ1-3|TRBD1|TRBV5-4
CASSSRGTERNTIYF
TGTGCCAGCAGCTCCCGTGGGACAGAAAGAAACACCATATATTTT
>NA|TRBJ2-7|TRBD2|TRBV5-1
CASSPKTSGSPHEQYF
TGCGCCAGCAGCCCGAAGACTAGCGGGAGCCCCCACGAGCAGTACTTC
>NA|TRBJ1-1|NA|TRBV10-3
CAITSGSGTEAFF
TGTGCCATCACCTCAGGGTCGGGCACTGAAGCTTTCTTT
>NA|TRBJ2-1|TRBD2|TRBV7-3
CASSLRGTSGRNNEQFF
TGTGCCAGCAGCTTAAGGGGGACTAGCGGGAGGAACAATGAGCAGTTCTTC
>once|TRBJ2-2|NA|TRBV9
CASTRGPPAGELFF
TGTGCCAGCACAAGGGGACCGCCAGCCGGGGAGCTGTTTTTT
>NA|TRBJ1-2|NA|TRBV15
CATSRTRSSNYGYTF
TGTGCCACCAGCAGAACCAGATCCTCCAACTATGGCTACACCTTC
>NA|TRBJ2-2|NA|TRBV9
CASTWGAETGELFF
TGTGCCAGCACCTGGGGCGCGGAAACCGGGGAGCTGTTTTTT
>NA|TRBJ2-7|NA|TRBV5-1
CASSTLAEAGYEQYF
TGCGCCAGCAGCACCTTAGCGGAGGCAGGTTACGAGCAGTACTTC